This is a list of T cell receptor beta chains from one sample in a study of PD-L1 blockade in urothelial cancer. The table came from immunoSEQ multiplex PCR; TCRdb's copy has only in-frame clones and leaves some out. The data contain around 100,000 clones, 75% to 95% of them singletons. The sequenced sample was PBMCs, obtained around atezolizumab (anti-PD-L1) treatment. These receptors were collected from a man in his sixties with urothelial cancer. CDR3s include the opening cysteine and the closing phenylalanine or tryptophan. The D gene is left open where the match is weak. Clone sizes are given selectively: once, few, many, or a class where the clone is expanded.

v_gene,d_gene,j_gene,abundance,CDR3nt,CDR3aa
TRBV18,TRBD2,TRBJ2-1,NA,TGTGCCAGCTCACCGCCTCGGACTAGCGGGATGGGTGAGCAGTTCTTC,CASSPPRTSGMGEQFF
TRBV7-2,NA,TRBJ2-5,NA,TGTGCCAGCAGTCGTACGACGGGGGAGACCCAGTACTTC,CASSRTTGETQYF
TRBV6-5,NA,TRBJ2-5,NA,TGTGCCAGCAGTACATCCAGGGCAATAGAGACCCAGTACTTC,CASSTSRAIETQYF
TRBV9,NA,TRBJ1-1,NA,TGTGCCAGCAGCCCGTGGGAGAAGAGGAGTGAAGCTTTCTTT,CASSPWEKRSEAFF
TRBV9,TRBD2,TRBJ2-2,NA,TGTGCCAGCAGCGCCCTCCCATACGGGGGGGCCTGGGCCGGGGAGCTGTTTTTT,CASSALPYGGAWAGELFF
TRBV28,NA,TRBJ2-7,NA,TGTGCCAGCTCCGGGGTAGCGCGATCCTACGAGCAGTACTTC,CASSGVARSYEQYF
TRBV9,TRBD1,TRBJ2-2,NA,TGTGCCAGCGGACAGGGAGGCACCGGGGAGCTGTTTTTT,CASGQGGTGELFF
TRBV4-3,TRBD1,TRBJ1-1,NA,TGCGCCAGCAGCCAAGATACAGGGGGGACTGAAGCTTTCTTT,CASSQDTGGTEAFF
TRBV6-5,NA,TRBJ2-7,NA,TGTGCCAGCAGTTACAGGGCGGGAATTAGCTACGAGCAGTACTTC,CASSYRAGISYEQYF
TRBV2,NA,TRBJ1-6,NA,TGTGCCAGCAGTGAATGGGGGGACCTTAATAATTCACCCCTCCACTTT,CASSEWGDLNNSPLHF
TRBV6-5,NA,TRBJ2-1,NA,TGTGCCAGCACTCCCAAGGATGGAGACGACAATGAGCAGTTCTTC,CASTPKDGDDNEQFF
TRBV10-3,NA,TRBJ2-5,NA,TGTGCCATCAGTGAGCAAAAGGGGAAAGAGACCCAGTACTTC,CAISEQKGKETQYF
TRBV25-1,NA,TRBJ2-6,NA,TGTGCCAGCAGCCCCGCGGGAACTGGGGCCAACGTCCTGACTTTC,CASSPAGTGANVLTF
TRBV5-4,NA,TRBJ2-3,NA,TGTGCCAGCAGCTTGGCTGCAGGGGAAACAGATACGCAGTATTTT,CASSLAAGETDTQYF
TRBV19,NA,TRBJ1-5,NA,TGTGCCAGTAGTATGTCTGGGGGGGCGGGCCAGCCCCAGCATTTT,CASSMSGGAGQPQHF
TRBV9,NA,TRBJ1-3,NA,TGTGCCAGCAGCGCCCAGTTCTCCTCTGGAAACACCATATATTTT,CASSAQFSSGNTIYF
TRBV5-4,TRBD1,TRBJ1-3,NA,TGTGCCAGCAGCTTGGTGGGGGGGACAGGAGGAAACACCATATATTTT,CASSLVGGTGGNTIYF
TRBV29-1,NA,TRBJ2-7,NA,TGCAGCGTTCGGGCGGGAGGCCCAGGGGGCTACGAGCAGTACTTC,CSVRAGGPGGYEQYF
TRBV2,TRBD2,TRBJ2-7,medium-sized,TGTGCCAGTGCCGGGACTACGGTAGGCGAGCAGTACTTC,CASAGTTVGEQYF
TRBV5-5,NA,TRBJ1-1,NA,TGTGCCAGCAGCTTCTCAGGGGACACTGAAGCTTTCTTT,CASSFSGDTEAFF
TRBV7-2,NA,TRBJ1-5,NA,TGTGCCAGCAGCCAGGACAGACAGCAGCCCCAGCATTTT,CASSQDRQQPQHF
TRBV29-1,TRBD1,TRBJ2-2,NA,TGCAGCGTTGTCCAGGGGGGACAGGGGTCCACCGGGGAGCTGTTTTTT,CSVVQGGQGSTGELFF
TRBV5-4,NA,TRBJ2-2,NA,TGTGCCAGCAGCTTGGTAGGCAGGACTGTCGGGGAGCTGTTTTTT,CASSLVGRTVGELFF
TRBV30,NA,TRBJ1-1,NA,TGTGCCTGGAGTGGGGCAGGGGTGTACACTGAAGCTTTCTTT,CAWSGAGVYTEAFF
TRBV9,NA,TRBJ2-2,NA,TGTGCCAGCAGCGTAGTTGGGGGGGCGGTCGGGGAGCTGTTTTTT,CASSVVGGAVGELFF